The subject of this entry is one T cell receptor beta chain. This specimen comes from a study of cytomegalovirus exposure and HLA in healthy donors. The CDR3 contains 14 residues. Trimming pared 5 bases from V and 8 bases from J, leaving 16 bases between. CDR1 is MNHEY, CDR2 SVGAGI, per germline. Here immunoSEQ multiplex PCR was the method, and the copy in TCRdb shows in-frame clones only, minus some. In the table there are approximately 180,000 clones, around nine tenths of which are singletons. The sequenced sample consisted of PBMCs. The V gene is TRBV6-5, the J gene TRBJ2-4; a possible D gene is TRBD2 (6 bases). The TCR originated in a woman in her thirties in good health and CMV-seronegative. The CDR3 nucleotides read TGTGCCAGCAGTCAGAATGGGGGGTCCGACATTCAGTACTTC. It codes for CASSQNGGSDIQYF.